This T cell receptor beta chain was documented in a study of blood T cell repertoires in COVID-19. This table comes from immunoSEQ multiplex PCR, and its TCRdb copy is limited to in-frame clones, with some not included. The table shows 430,000 or so clones, with about 90% occurring only once. Seattle participants joined during active infection and were tracked over time. V was clipped by 3 bases and J by 0 bases; unmatched bases: 7. Germline values: CDR1 MGHDK, CDR2 SYGVNS. The CDR3 loop spans 16 amino acids. The source is a man aged 18 to 29 with COVID-19, enrolled during active disease. The J gene is TRBJ1-2, the V gene TRBV25-1, with 7 bases aligning to TRBD1. The sequenced material came from peripheral blood. The CDR3 loop reads CASSDRTGTANYGYTF. The CDR3 DNA reads TGTGCCAGCAGTGACAGGACAGGAACTGCTAACTATGGCTACACCTTC.